A single sample is the source of the 7 T cell receptor beta chains below, sequenced in a study of cytomegalovirus exposure and HLA in healthy donors. PCR used 60 Vbeta primers and 13 Jbeta primers. Assay used: immunoSEQ multiplex PCR; TCRdb lists only in-frame clones, some missing. The table has roughly 45,000 clones, approximately 47% seen once. Sequencing input: PBMCs. These receptors all come from a man in his sixties in good health and CMV-seronegative.

This chain uses TRBV30 with TRBJ2-1; 7 nucleotides agree with TRBD2. CDR3 length: 14 residues. The junction had 4 bases not matched to a gene; V was cut back by 5 bases and J by 0 bases. Germline V gene sequence: CDR1 GTSNPN, CDR2 SVGIG (reference sequence). CDR3 bases: TGTGCCTGGGGACTAGTCAGCTCCTACAATGAGCAGTTCTTC. It yields the protein CAWGLVSSYNEQFF.

This clone was observed once. V is TRBV30 and J is TRBJ1-6; unclear D gene. The CDR3 extends over 13 amino acids. CDR1 is GTSNPN and CDR2 is SVGIG in the germline V gene (reference sequence). The V and J ends lost 8 bases and 7 bases respectively, with 15 bases between them. CDR3 residues: CAGSGQLNSPLHF. DNA for the CDR3: TGTGCCGGAAGCGGGCAGCTGAATTCACCCCTCCACTTT.

In its sample, this clone was seen a few times. The chain carries TRBV29-1 and TRBJ2-2; the D gene is possibly TRBD2 (5 bases). Germline CDR1 and CDR2: SQVTM and ANQGSEA. Trimming took 5 bases from V and 5 from J, leaving 15 bases between them. The CDR3 has 14 amino acids. Here the CDR3 DNA reads TGCAGCGTTTTCGGTATGGGGAGTACCGGGGAGCTGTTTTTT. The encoded protein is CSVFGMGSTGELFF.

This sequence joins TRBV15 and TRBJ2-7, with 7 bases lining up with TRBD1. In germline, CDR1 is LNHNV, CDR2 YYDKDF (reference sequence). V gave up 4 bases and J gave up 4 bases; unmatched junction bases: 7. The CDR3 has 14 residues. The CDR3 region is CATSNTGAIYEQYF. The DNA for the CDR3 is TGTGCCACCAGCAACACAGGGGCGATTTACGAGCAGTACTTC.

This sequence joins TRBV4-2 and TRBJ2-1; 7 bases are a match to TRBD2. V lost 2 bases, J lost 0 bases, and 7 bases stayed unmatched. CDR1 is LGHNA, CDR2 YNFKEQ, per germline. This CDR3 is built from 17 residues. The CDR3 bases are TGTGCCAGCAGCCAACCCCTAGCGGAAAACTCCTACAATGAGCAGTTCTTC. The encoded protein is CASSQPLAENSYNEQFF.

About this clone itself: Germline and junction disagree at one end, which may indicate a read error. This chain uses TRBV14 with TRBJ2-5, with D possibly being TRBD1 (6 bases). There are 16 residues in the CDR3. Germline V lookup: CDR1 SGHDN, CDR2 FVKESK. The CDR3 region has the DNA TGTGTCAGCAGCCAAGATATAACGCTCCAGGGGGAGACCCAGTACTTC. Its translation is CVSSQDITLQGETQYF.

This clone has more than one count but fewer than ten. V and J are TRBV11-3 and TRBJ2-7, with D possibly matching TRBD1 (6 bases). Trimming stripped 5 bases from V and 3 bases from J, with 11 bases between. This CDR3 has 13 amino acids. Germline values: CDR1 SGHNT, CDR2 YENEEA. CDR3 sequence: CASSHRDGYEQYF. Written as DNA, the CDR3 is TGTGCCAGCAGCCACAGGGATGGCTACGAGCAGTACTTC.